This T cell receptor (beta chain) came from a study of blood T cell repertoires in COVID-19. The overall study: Collection of acute and convalescent COVID-19 samples took place in the United States, Italy and Spain.

Clones were read by immunoSEQ multiplex PCR, and TCRdb kept only the in-frame ones, dropping some. The table has roughly 30,000 clones, 70% to 90% seen once. From germline, CDR1 is SNHLY and CDR2 FYNNEI. V was pared by 10 bases and J by 1 base, with 13 bases between. This CDR3 has 13 amino acids. This receptor was identified in a man aged 55-75 years with COVID-19, enrolled during active disease. The chain carries TRBV2 and TRBJ1-1, with D maybe TRBD1 (5 bases). Material for sequencing was peripheral blood. CDR3 DNA: TGTGCCACTCGGCTCGACAGGAACACTGAAGCTTTCTTT. Translating gives CATRLDRNTEAFF.